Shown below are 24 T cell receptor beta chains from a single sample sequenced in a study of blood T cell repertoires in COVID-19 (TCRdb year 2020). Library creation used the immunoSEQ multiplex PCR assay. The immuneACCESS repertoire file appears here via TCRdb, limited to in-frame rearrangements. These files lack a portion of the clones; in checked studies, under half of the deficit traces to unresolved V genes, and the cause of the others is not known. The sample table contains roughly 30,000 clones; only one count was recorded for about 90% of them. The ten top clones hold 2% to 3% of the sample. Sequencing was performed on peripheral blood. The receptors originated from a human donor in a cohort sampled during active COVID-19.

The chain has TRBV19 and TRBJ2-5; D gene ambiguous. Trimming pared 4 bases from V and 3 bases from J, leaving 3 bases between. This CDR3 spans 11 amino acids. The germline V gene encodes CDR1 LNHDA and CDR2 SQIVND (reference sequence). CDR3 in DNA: TGTGCCAGTAGTAATAAAGAGACCCAGTACTTC. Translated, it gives CASSNKETQYF. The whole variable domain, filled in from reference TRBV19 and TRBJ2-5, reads DGGITQSPKYLFRKEGQNVTLSCEQNLNHDAMYWYRQDPGQGLRLIYYSQIVNDFQKGDIAEGYSVSREKKESFPLTVTSAQKNPTAFYLCASSNKETQYFGPGTRLLVL.

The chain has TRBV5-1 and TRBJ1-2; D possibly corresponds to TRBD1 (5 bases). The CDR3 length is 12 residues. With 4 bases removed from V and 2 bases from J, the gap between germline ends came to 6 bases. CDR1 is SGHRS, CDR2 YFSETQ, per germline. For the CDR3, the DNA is TGCGCCAGCAGCGGGGGGAACTATGGCTACACCTTC. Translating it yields CASSGGNYGYTF.

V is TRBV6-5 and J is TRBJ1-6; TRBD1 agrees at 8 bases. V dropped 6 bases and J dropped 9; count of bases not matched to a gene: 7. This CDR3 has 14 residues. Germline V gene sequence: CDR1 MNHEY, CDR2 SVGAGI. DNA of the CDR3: TGTGCCAGCAGCACCGGACAGGGAACTTCACCCCTCCACTTT. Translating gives CASSTGQGTSPLHF.

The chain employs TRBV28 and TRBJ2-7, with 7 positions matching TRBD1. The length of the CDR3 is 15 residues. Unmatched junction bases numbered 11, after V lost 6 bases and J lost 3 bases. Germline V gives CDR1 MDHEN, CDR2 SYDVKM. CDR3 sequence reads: CASRSPGQTVYEQYF. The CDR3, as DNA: TGTGCCAGCAGGTCCCCGGGACAGACAGTCTACGAGCAGTACTTC.

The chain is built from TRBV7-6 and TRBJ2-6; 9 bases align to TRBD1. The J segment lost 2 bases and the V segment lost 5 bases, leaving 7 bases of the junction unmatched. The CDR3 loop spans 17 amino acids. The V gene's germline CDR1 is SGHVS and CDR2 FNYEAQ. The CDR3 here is CASSLGQGRTGANVLTF. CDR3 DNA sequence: TGTGCCAGCAGCCTCGGACAGGGGAGGACTGGGGCCAACGTCCTGACTTTC.

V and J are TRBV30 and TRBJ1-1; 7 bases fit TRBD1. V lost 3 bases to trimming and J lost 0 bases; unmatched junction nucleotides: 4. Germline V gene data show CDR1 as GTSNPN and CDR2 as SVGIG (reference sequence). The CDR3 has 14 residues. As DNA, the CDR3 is TGTGCCTGGAGAAAGGACAGGTTGAACACTGAAGCTTTCTTT. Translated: CAWRKDRLNTEAFF. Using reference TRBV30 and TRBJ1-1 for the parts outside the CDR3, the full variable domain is SQTIHQWPATLVQPVGSPLSLECTVEGTSNPNLYWYRQAAGRGLQLLFYSVGIGQISSEVPQNLSASRPQDRQFILSSKKLLLSDSGFYLCAWRKDRLNTEAFFGQGTRLTVV.

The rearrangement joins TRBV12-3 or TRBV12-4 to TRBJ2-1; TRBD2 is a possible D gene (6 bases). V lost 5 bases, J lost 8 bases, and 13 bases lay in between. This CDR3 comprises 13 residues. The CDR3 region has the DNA TGTGCCAGCAGTACGCTAGCGACCCATGAGCAGTTCTTC. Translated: CASSTLATHEQFF.

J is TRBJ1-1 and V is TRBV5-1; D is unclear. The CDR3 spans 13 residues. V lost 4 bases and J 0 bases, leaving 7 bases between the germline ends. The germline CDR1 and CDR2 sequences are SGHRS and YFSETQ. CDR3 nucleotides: TGCGCCAGCAGCCTCGAGATGAACACTGAAGCTTTCTTT. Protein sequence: CASSLEMNTEAFF.

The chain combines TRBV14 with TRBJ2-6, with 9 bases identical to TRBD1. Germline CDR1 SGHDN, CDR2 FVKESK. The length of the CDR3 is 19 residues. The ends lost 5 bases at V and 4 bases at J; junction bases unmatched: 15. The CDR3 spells CASSIPGDRDYSGANVLTF. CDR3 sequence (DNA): TGTGCCAGCAGCATTCCTGGGGACAGGGATTACTCCGGGGCCAACGTCCTGACTTTC.

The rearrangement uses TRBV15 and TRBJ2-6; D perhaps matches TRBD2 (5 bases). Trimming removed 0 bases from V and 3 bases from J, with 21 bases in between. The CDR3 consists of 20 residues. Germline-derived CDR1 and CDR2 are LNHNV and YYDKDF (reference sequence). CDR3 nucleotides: TGTGCCACCAGCAGAGATAACTTCGGGGAATTGACGGGTGGGGCCAACGTCCTGACTTTC. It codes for CATSRDNFGELTGGANVLTF.

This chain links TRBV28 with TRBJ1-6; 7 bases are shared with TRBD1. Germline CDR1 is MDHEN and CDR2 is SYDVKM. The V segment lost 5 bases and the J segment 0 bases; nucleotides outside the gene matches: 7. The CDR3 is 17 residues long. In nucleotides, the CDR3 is TGTGCCAGCAGTGGGGAACAGGGGATCTCCTATAATTCACCCCTCCACTTT. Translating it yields CASSGEQGISYNSPLHF.

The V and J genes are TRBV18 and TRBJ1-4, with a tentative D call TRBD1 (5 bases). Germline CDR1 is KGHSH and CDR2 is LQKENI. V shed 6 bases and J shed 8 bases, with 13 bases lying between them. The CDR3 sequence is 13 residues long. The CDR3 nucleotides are TGTGCCAGCTCCCCCCCAGGGAACGAAAAACTGTTTTTT. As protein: CASSPPGNEKLFF.

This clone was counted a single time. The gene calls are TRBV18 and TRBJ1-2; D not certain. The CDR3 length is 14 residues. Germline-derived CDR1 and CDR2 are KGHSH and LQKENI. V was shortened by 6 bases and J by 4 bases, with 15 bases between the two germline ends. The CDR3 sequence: CASSPPGRSYGYTF. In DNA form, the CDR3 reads TGTGCCAGCTCTCCCCCCGGGAGAAGCTATGGCTACACCTTC.

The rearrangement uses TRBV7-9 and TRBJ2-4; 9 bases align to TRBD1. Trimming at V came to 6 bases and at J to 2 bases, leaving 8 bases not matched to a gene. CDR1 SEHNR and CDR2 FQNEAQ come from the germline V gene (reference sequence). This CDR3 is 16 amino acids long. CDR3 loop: CASRPSGTGTKNIQYF. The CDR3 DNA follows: TGTGCCAGCAGACCCTCCGGGACAGGGACCAAAAACATTCAGTACTTC.

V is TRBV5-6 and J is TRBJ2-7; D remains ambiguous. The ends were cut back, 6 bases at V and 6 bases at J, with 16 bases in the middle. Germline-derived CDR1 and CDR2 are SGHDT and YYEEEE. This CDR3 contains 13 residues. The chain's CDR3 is CASNGAARSEQYF. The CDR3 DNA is TGTGCCAGCAATGGAGCCGCCCGTAGCGAGCAGTACTTC.

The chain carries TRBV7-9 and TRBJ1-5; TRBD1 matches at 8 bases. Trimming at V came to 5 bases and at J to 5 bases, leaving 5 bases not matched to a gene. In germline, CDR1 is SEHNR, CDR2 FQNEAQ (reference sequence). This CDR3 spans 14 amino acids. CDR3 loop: CASSADRVYQPQHF. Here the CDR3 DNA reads TGTGCCAGCAGCGCGGACAGGGTTTATCAGCCCCAGCATTTT.

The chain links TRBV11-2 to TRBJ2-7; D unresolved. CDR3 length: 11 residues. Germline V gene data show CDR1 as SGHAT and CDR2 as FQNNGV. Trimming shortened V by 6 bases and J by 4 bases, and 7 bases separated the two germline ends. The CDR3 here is CASSSLYEQYF. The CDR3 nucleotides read TGTGCCAGCAGTTCTCTTTACGAGCAGTACTTC.

The CDR3 region has the DNA TGCGCCAGCAGCTTGGTTGGCGGATCTGGGGCCAACGTCCTGACTTTC. Translated: CASSLVGGSGANVLTF. The chain recombines TRBV5-1 with TRBJ2-6; D remains ambiguous. CDR1 and CDR2 from the germline V gene are SGHRS and YFSETQ. Trimming removed 0 bases from V and 1 base from J, with 8 bases in between. The CDR3 sequence is 16 residues long.

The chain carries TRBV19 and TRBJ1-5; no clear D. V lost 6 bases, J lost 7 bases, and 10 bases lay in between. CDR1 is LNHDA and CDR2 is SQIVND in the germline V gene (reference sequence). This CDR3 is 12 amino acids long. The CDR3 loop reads CASRDFGQPQHF. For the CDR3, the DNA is TGTGCCAGTAGGGACTTTGGGCAGCCCCAGCATTTT.

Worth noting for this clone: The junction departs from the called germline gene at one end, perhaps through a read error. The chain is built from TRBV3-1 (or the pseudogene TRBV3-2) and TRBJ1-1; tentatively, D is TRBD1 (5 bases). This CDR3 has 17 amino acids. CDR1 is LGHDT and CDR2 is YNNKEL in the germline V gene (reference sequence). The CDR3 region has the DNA TGTGCCAGCATCCAAAGGGGCGCCGAGCCCGAGAACACTGAAGCTTTCTTT. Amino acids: CASIQRGAEPENTEAFF.

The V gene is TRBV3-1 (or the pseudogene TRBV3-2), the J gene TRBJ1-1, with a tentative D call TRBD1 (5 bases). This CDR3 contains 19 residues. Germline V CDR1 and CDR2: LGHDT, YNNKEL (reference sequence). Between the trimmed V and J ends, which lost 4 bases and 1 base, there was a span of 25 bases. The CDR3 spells CASSRLRRGRLRPNTEAFF. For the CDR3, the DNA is TGTGCCAGCAGCCGACTCAGGCGGGGGAGATTACGGCCGAACACTGAAGCTTTCTTT.

CDR3 sequence (DNA): TGTGCCAGCAGCCGGACAGGGTTGAACACTGAAGCTTTCTTT. It translates to CASSRTGLNTEAFF. The chain uses TRBV9 and TRBJ1-1; 8 bases agree with TRBD1. Germline V CDR1 and CDR2: SGDLS, YYNGEE. Trimming at V came to 4 bases and at J to 0 bases, leaving 2 bases not matched to a gene. CDR3 length: 14 amino acids.

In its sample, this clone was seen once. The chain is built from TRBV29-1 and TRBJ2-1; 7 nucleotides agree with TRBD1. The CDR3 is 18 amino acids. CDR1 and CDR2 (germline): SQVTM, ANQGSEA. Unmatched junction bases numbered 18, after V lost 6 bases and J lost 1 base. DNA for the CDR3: TGCAGCGTCTTTTCCCTCATACAGGGGTTGATATCCTACAATGAGCAGTTCTTC. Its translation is CSVFSLIQGLISYNEQFF.

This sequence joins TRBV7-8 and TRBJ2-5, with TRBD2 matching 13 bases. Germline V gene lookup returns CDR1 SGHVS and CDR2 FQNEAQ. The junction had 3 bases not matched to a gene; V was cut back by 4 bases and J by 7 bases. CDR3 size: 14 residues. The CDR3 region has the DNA TGTGCCAGCAGCTGGACTAGCGGGGGTGGGACCCAGTACTTC. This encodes CASSWTSGGGTQYF.